One sample yielded the 5 T cell receptor beta chains listed below, sequenced in a study of shared clonotypes between healthy human individuals. Generated by immunoSEQ multiplex PCR, the TCRdb table keeps only in-frame clones and is missing some. The sample shows millions of clones, 85% to 95% of them seen only once. Sequencing was done on a sample of naive CD4+ T cells sorted from blood. The subset denotes: CD45RA+ positively selected. These receptors came from a young man in good health.

This rearrangement joins TRBV5-6 to TRBJ1-1; 7 bases align to TRBD1. The CDR3 extends over 16 amino acids. The trim removed 4 bases at V and 0 bases at J, leaving 9 bases unmatched. Germline CDR1 SGHDT, CDR2 YYEEEE. The CDR3 region has the DNA TGTGCCAGCAGCACGCTCCCGGGACAGTTGAACACTGAAGCTTTCTTT. This translates into CASSTLPGQLNTEAFF.

For this clone: The sample holds other DNA sequences that translate to the same CDR3. The rearrangement uses TRBV10-3 and TRBJ1-2; possible D gene TRBD1, 5 bases. CDR3 length equals 13 residues. Germline assignment: CDR1 ENHRY and CDR2 SYGVKD. V was trimmed by 0 bases and J by 4 bases, leaving 6 bases between them. The CDR3 spells CAISESGGYGYTF. For the CDR3, the DNA is TGTGCCATCAGTGAGTCGGGGGGCTATGGCTACACCTTC.

The chain carries TRBV7-9 and TRBJ2-6; possibly TRBD1 or TRBD2 for D (5 bases each). The CDR3 loop spans 19 amino acids. With 5 bases removed from V and 4 bases from J, the gap between germline ends came to 24 bases. Germline loops: CDR1 SEHNR, CDR2 FQNEAQ (reference sequence). For the CDR3, the DNA is TGTGCCAGCAGCCTCGATCGGGACCTCATTGGGGCAGGGGCCAACGTCCTGACTTTC. This encodes CASSLDRDLIGAGANVLTF.

The CDR3 loop is CASSLSGFSYNSPLHF. The CDR3 coding sequence is TGTGCCAGCAGCTTGTCCGGATTCTCCTATAATTCACCCCTCCACTTT. This chain joins TRBV5-8 and TRBJ1-6, with unresolved D. V dropped 1 base and J dropped 0 bases, with 8 bases sitting between them. The length of the CDR3 is 16 residues. Germline lookup yields CDR1 SGHTS and CDR2 YDEGEE.

This chain joins TRBV11-3 and TRBJ1-1, with a tentative D call TRBD1 (5 bases). The germline CDR1 and CDR2 sequences are SGHNT and YENEEA. Deletions cut 3 bases from V and 1 base from J, with 9 bases between. The CDR3 sequence is 14 residues long. The CDR3 DNA is TGTGCCAGCAGCTTGAGGGGCGCGAACACTGAAGCTTTCTTT. As protein: CASSLRGANTEAFF.